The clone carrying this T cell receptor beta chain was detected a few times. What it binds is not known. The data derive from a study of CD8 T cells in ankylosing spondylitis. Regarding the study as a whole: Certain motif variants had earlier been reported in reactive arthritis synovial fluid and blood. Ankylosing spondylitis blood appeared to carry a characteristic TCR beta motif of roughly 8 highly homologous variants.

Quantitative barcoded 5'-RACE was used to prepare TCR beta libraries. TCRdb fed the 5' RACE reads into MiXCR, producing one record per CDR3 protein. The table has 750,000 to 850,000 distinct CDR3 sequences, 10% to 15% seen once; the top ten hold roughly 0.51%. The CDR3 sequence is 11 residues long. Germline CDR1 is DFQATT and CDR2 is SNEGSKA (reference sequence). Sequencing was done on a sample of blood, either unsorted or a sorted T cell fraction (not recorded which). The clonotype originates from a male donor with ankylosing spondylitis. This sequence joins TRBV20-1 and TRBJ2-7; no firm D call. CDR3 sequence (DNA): TGCAGACGGGCCTCAATCTACGAGCAGTACTTC. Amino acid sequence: CRRASIYEQYF.